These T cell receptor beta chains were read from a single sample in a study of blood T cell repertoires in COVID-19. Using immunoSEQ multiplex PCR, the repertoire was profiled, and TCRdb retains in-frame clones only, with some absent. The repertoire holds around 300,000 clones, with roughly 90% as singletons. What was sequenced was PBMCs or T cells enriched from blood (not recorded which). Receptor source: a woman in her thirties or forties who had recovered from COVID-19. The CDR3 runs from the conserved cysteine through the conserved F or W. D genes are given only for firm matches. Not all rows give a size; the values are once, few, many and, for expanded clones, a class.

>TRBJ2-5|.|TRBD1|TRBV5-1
TGCGCCAGCAGCTACGGACAGGTCCAAGAGACCCAGTACTTC
CASSYGQVQETQYF
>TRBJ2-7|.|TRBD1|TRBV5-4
TGTGCCAGCAGCCGAGATGGAGGGACAGGCTCCTACGAGCAGTACTTC
CASSRDGGTGSYEQYF
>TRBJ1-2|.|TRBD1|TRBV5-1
TGCGCCAGCAGCTTGGGACAGGGGGCTCAGTATGGCTACACCTTC
CASSLGQGAQYGYTF
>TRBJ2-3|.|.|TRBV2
TGTGCCTCCCAAATAGGAGGAGGGGCAGATACGCAGTATTTT
CASQIGGGADTQYF
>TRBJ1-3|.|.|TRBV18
TGTGCCAGCTCACCAGTCGACACCGGGGTTGGAAACACCATATATTTT
CASSPVDTGVGNTIYF
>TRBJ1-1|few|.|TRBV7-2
TGTGCCAGCAGCTTAGTCAAGGGGCAGAAGGCTTTCTTT
CASSLVKGQKAFF
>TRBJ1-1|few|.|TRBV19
TGTGCCAGTAGTATGAGCCATCGGGGGAACACTGAAGCTTTCTTT
CASSMSHRGNTEAFF
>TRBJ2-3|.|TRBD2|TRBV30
TGTGCCTGGAGTGTACGTCGGGGGGGCAGCACAGATACGCAGTATTTT
CAWSVRRGGSTDTQYF
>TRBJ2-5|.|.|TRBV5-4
TGTGCCAGCAGCTTGGATTATCGGCAAGAGACCCAGTACTTC
CASSLDYRQETQYF
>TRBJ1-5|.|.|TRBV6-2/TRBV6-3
TGTGCCAGCAGTTCCCAGGGTTTAAGCAATCAGCCCCAGCATTTT
CASSSQGLSNQPQHF
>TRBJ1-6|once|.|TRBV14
TGTGCCAGCAGCCAATCTTATAATTCACCCCTCCACTTT
CASSQSYNSPLHF
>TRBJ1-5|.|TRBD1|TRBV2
TGTGCCAGCAGTGAGCAGACAGGGTTGGTAAAGCCCCAGCATTTT
CASSEQTGLVKPQHF
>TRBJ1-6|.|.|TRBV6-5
TGTGCCAGCAGTTACTCTGTCCAGGGTAATTCACCCCTCCACTTT
CASSYSVQGNSPLHF
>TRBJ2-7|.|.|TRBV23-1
TGCGCCAGCAGTCATCGACAGATTACCTACGAGCAGTACTTC
CASSHRQITYEQYF
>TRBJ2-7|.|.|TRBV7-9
TGTGCCAGCAATTACAGAGACTACGAGCAGTACTTC
CASNYRDYEQYF
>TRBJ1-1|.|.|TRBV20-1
TGCAGTGCTACAGGGAACACTGAAGCTTTCTTT
CSATGNTEAFF
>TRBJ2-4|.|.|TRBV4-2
TGTGCCAGCAGCTCTCGACAGTCTACAGCATACATTCAGTACTTC
CASSSRQSTAYIQYF
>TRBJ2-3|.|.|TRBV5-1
TGCGCCACCGCCGGGACTAGCACAGATACGCAGTATTTT
CATAGTSTDTQYF
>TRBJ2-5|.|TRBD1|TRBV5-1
TGCGCCAGCAGCTCCACAGGGGCCGCGGGAGAGACCCAGTACTTC
CASSSTGAAGETQYF
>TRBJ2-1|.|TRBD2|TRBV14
TGTGCCAGCAGCCGCCGACTAGCGGGAGGGCCACGTGAGCAGTTCTTC
CASSRRLAGGPREQFF
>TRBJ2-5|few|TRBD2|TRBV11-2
TGTGCCAGCAGCTTTACTAGCGGGAGGGCCCAAGAGACCCAGTACTTC
CASSFTSGRAQETQYF
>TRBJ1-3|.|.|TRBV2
TGTGCCAGCCAATCGGGGGGTGGAAACACCATATATTTT
CASQSGGGNTIYF
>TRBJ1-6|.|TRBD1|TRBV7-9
TGTGCCAGCAGCTTGGGGACAGGGGACTCACCCCTCCACTTT
CASSLGTGDSPLHF
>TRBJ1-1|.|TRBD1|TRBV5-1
TGCGCCAGCAGCTTGATGACAGGGATGAACACTGAAGCTTTCTTT
CASSLMTGMNTEAFF
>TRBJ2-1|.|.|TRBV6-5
TGTGCCAGCAGTTACTCCCCCGGGAATGAGCAGTTCTTC
CASSYSPGNEQFF
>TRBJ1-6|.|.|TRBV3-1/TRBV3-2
TGTGCCAGCAGCCAAGGCCGGAGCAGGGTGAATTCACCCCTCCACTTT
CASSQGRSRVNSPLHF
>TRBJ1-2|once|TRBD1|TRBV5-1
TGCGCCAGCAGCTTGGCCGGACAGGGGTCTGGCTACACCTTC
CASSLAGQGSGYTF
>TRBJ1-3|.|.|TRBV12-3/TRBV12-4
TGTGCCACAGAACGAGGCTCTGGAAACACCATATATTTT
CATERGSGNTIYF
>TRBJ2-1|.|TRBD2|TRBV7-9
TGTGCCAGCAGCCCGACTAGCCCCCGTATTCCAAGCTACAATGAGCAGTTCTTC
CASSPTSPRIPSYNEQFF